The clone carrying this T cell receptor beta chain turned up a few times. Its target is unknown. This specimen comes from a study of T-cell reconstitution after alpha-beta-depleted transplantation in children. General study findings and limits: Several hundred expanded graft clones reportedly were the source of alpha-beta T cells about two months after transplant.

The TCRbeta library incorporated unique molecular identifiers. TCRdb called the PCR reads again in MiXCR, with one record for every CDR3 protein. The data contain hundreds of thousands of distinct CDR3 sequences, under 8.5% of them singletons. The CDR3 has 13 amino acids. The germline V gene encodes CDR1 LNHNV and CDR2 YYDKDF (reference sequence). V lost 3 bases to trimming and J lost 6 bases, with 9 bases between them. This receptor was identified in a male patient aged 2-15 years who had a stem cell transplant for acute myeloid leukemia, so the T cells may come from the graft donor. Specimen: PBMCs, mostly from graft donor cells, collected 360 days after TCRalphabeta/CD19-depleted stem cell transplant. The chain is built from TRBV15 and TRBJ1-5; D not resolved. CDR3 residues: CATSRSQGQPQHF. CDR3 sequence (DNA): TGTGCCACCAGCAGGTCGCAAGGTCAGCCCCAGCATTTT.